The 17 T cell receptor beta chains in this list originate from one sample, sequenced in a study of cytomegalovirus exposure and HLA in healthy donors. Amplification used 60 Vbeta primers and 13 Jbeta primers. Assay: immunoSEQ multiplex PCR; the TCRdb copy retains only in-frame clones and omits some. This sample's table has under 200,000 clones. The sequenced sample consisted of PBMCs. The origin of the receptors is a man aged 25 to 45 in good health and CMV-seronegative.

The gene calls are TRBV5-1 and TRBJ2-2; a possible D gene is TRBD1 (6 bases). The CDR3 runs to 16 residues. V shed 6 bases and J shed 2 bases, with 17 bases lying between them. Germline V CDR1 and CDR2: SGHRS, YFSETQ. CDR3 bases: TGCGCCAGCACCCACCCCGGACAGACCAACACCGGGGAGCTGTTTTTT. Its translation is CASTHPGQTNTGELFF.

The chain has TRBV7-8 and TRBJ2-3; 13 nucleotides align to TRBD2. Losses at the gene ends were 5 bases for V and 1 base for J; bases not matched to a gene: 15. The CDR3 spans 20 residues. CDR1 and CDR2 from the germline V gene are SGHVS and FQNEAQ. The CDR3 sequence is CASSAYLGLAGASGTDTQYF. As DNA, the CDR3 is TGTGCCAGCAGCGCCTACCTAGGACTAGCGGGAGCTTCAGGCACAGATACGCAGTATTTT. Together with reference TRBV7-8 and TRBJ2-3, the CDR3 gives the full variable domain: GAGVSQSPRYKVAKRGQDVALRCDPISGHVSLFWYQQALGQGPEFLTYFQNEAQLDKSGLPSDRFFAERPEGSVSTLKIQRTQQEDSAVYLCASSAYLGLAGASGTDTQYFGPGTRLTVL.

V and J are TRBV7-9 and TRBJ2-5; tentative D call: TRBD2 (6 bases). The germline V gene has CDR1 SEHNR and CDR2 FQNEAQ (reference sequence). V lost 4 bases, J lost 5 bases, and 14 bases lay in between. CDR3 length equals 14 residues. CDR3 loop: CASSSSPGDETQYF. The DNA for the CDR3 is TGTGCCAGCAGCTCATCACCGGGGGACGAGACCCAGTACTTC.

The chain has TRBV7-8 and TRBJ1-2; 7 bases line up with TRBD1. CDR1 is SGHVS and CDR2 is FQNEAQ in the germline V gene. J was trimmed by 7 bases and V by 5 bases; bases with no gene match: 10. The CDR3 is 14 residues long. CDR3 sequence reads: CASSLRTGRGGYTF. The CDR3 DNA reads TGTGCCAGCAGCCTCCGGACAGGCCGGGGTGGCTACACCTTC.

The chain has TRBV29-1 and TRBJ2-3, with D unresolved. V was trimmed by 5 bases and J by 3 bases, leaving 12 bases between them. Germline V lookup: CDR1 SQVTM, CDR2 ANQGSEA. This CDR3 spans 13 amino acids. The CDR3 DNA is TGCAGCGTTAGGCAGGTCTTGACAGATACGCAGTATTTT. Protein sequence: CSVRQVLTDTQYF.

The rearrangement links TRBV2 to TRBJ2-5; no clear D gene. The CDR3 length is 11 residues. CDR1 and CDR2 (germline): SNHLY, FYNNEI. V was trimmed by 5 bases and J by 5 bases, leaving 6 bases between them. In DNA form, the CDR3 reads TGTGCCAGCAGTCTAACGGAGACCCAGTACTTC. Its translation is CASSLTETQYF.

A note on this clone: Within the sample, other DNA sequences also encode this same CDR3. V usage is TRBV5-1 and J usage is TRBJ1-5, with 9 bases fitting TRBD1. Germline assignment: CDR1 SGHRS and CDR2 YFSETQ. The CDR3 length is 14 residues. The V gene end was trimmed by 2 bases and the J gene end by 7 bases; junction bases not matched to a gene: 4. As DNA, the CDR3 is TGCGCCAGCAGCTTACAGGGGGCTGGCCAGCCCCAGCATTTT. Its translation: CASSLQGAGQPQHF.

This chain joins TRBV4-1 and TRBJ2-3; D is possibly TRBD2 (5 bases). Trimming took off 3 bases at V and 2 bases at J, with 15 bases between the two ends. The germline CDR1 and CDR2 sequences are MGHRA and YSYEKL. This CDR3 contains 16 residues. The CDR3: CASSHKASSTTDTQYF. CDR3 in DNA: TGCGCCAGCAGCCACAAAGCTAGCTCTACCACAGATACGCAGTATTTT.

For this clone: Other nucleotide sequences from this sample produce the same CDR3. The chain employs TRBV19 and TRBJ1-4, with D maybe TRBD1 (5 bases). V was trimmed by 4 bases and J by 1 base, leaving 13 bases between them. This CDR3 is built from 16 residues. The V gene's germline CDR1 is LNHDA and CDR2 SQIVND (reference sequence). The CDR3 DNA reads as TGTGCCAGTAGTAGGGCGACGGGGGGAACTAATGAAAAACTGTTTTTT. This codes for CASSRATGGTNEKLFF.

This sequence joins TRBV5-1 and TRBJ2-7, with TRBD2 as a possible D gene (6 bases). The CDR3 is 15 amino acids. With 4 bases removed from V and 7 bases from J, the gap between germline ends came to 21 bases. Germline V gives CDR1 SGHRS, CDR2 YFSETQ. CDR3 region: CASSLDKPGGGEQYF. Here the CDR3 DNA reads TGCGCCAGCAGCCTAGACAAGCCGGGCGGAGGGGAGCAGTACTTC.

The chain joins TRBV27 to TRBJ2-2; D is ambiguous. CDR1 is MNHEY and CDR2 is SMNVEV in the germline V gene (reference sequence). The CDR3 is 14 residues long. V dropped 7 bases and J dropped 4 bases, with 13 bases sitting between them. This CDR3 reads CASTVMAGTGELFF. The CDR3, as DNA: TGTGCCAGCACCGTGATGGCAGGCACCGGGGAGCTGTTTTTT.

The V call is TRBV15, the J call TRBJ1-5; weak D call: TRBD1 (6 bases). Looked up from germline, CDR1 is LNHNV and CDR2 is YYDKDF (reference sequence). This CDR3 is 17 amino acids long. Trimming cost V 0 bases and J 1 base, with 13 bases left between them. The CDR3 nucleotides read TGTGCCACCAGCAGAGACCTAGGGGGGGGAAGCAATCAGCCCCAGCATTTT. Amino acids: CATSRDLGGGSNQPQHF.

This chain uses TRBV7-9 with TRBJ1-5, with D hard to call. The CDR3 is made up of 13 amino acids. Looked up from germline, CDR1 is SEHNR and CDR2 is FQNEAQ (reference sequence). V lost 1 base, J lost 4 bases, and 5 bases lay in between. The CDR3 region has the DNA TGTGCCAGCAGCTTAGACGGGAATCAGCCCCAGCATTTT. This gives the protein CASSLDGNQPQHF.

This rearrangement joins TRBV30 to TRBJ1-1, with 10 bases fitting TRBD1. The V gene end was trimmed by 8 bases and the J gene end by 5 bases; junction bases not matched to a gene: 14. The germline V gene has CDR1 GTSNPN and CDR2 SVGIG (reference sequence). This CDR3 region has 15 residues. For the CDR3, the DNA is TGTGCCACCTTACCCGGGACAGGGGCCTTTACTGAAGCTTTCTTT. Translating it yields CATLPGTGAFTEAFF.

The chain joins TRBV2 to TRBJ1-2; the D is unclear. CDR3 length: 13 residues. The germline V gene has CDR1 SNHLY and CDR2 FYNNEI. With 6 bases removed from V and 2 bases from J, the gap between germline ends came to 10 bases. CDR3 in DNA: TGTGCCAGCAGGGGCGGGGAAAACTATGGCTACACCTTC. It translates to CASRGGENYGYTF. The entire variable domain, with the rest obtained from reference TRBV2 and TRBJ1-2, is as follows: EPEVTQTPSHQVTQMGQEVILRCVPISNHLYFYWYRQILGQKVEFLVSFYNNEISEKSEIFDDQFSVERPDGSNFTLKIRSTKLEDSAMYFCASRGGENYGYTFGSGTRLTVV.

V is TRBV10-3 and J is TRBJ1-2; TRBD1 aligns across 10 bases. From germline, CDR1 is ENHRY and CDR2 SYGVKD. The CDR3 length is 14 residues. V gave up 3 bases and J gave up 6 bases; unmatched junction bases: 4. In DNA, the CDR3 is TGTGCCATCAGTGAACCCGGGACAGGGGATGGCTACACCTTC. Protein sequence: CAISEPGTGDGYTF.

The CDR3 loop reads CASSLALPRDEQYF. CDR3 nucleotide sequence: TGCGCCAGCAGCTTGGCATTACCTCGGGACGAGCAGTACTTC. The rearrangement uses TRBV5-1 and TRBJ2-7; no firm D call. This CDR3 comprises 14 residues. Between the trimmed V and J ends, which lost 0 bases and 5 bases, there was a span of 12 bases. Germline values: CDR1 SGHRS, CDR2 YFSETQ. Combining the CDR3 with reference TRBV5-1 and TRBJ2-7 gives the whole variable domain KAGVTQTPRYLIKTRGQQVTLSCSPISGHRSVSWYQQTPGQGLQFLFEYFSETQRNKGNFPGRFSGRQFSNSRSEMNVSTLELGDSALYLCASSLALPRDEQYFGPGTRLTVT.